This T cell receptor (beta chain) originates from a study of OX40 agonist ivuxolimab in advanced cancers. The overall study: An agonistic anti-OX40 (CD134) antibody, ivuxolimab, was used to treat the patients. Cohort: 82.7% men, mean age 60, aged roughly 20 to 79. Study findings and constraints: The average count of expanded clones was higher among CD8+ T cells than among CD4+.

Germline lookup yields CDR1 MNHNS and CDR2 SASEGT. The CDR3 length is 17 residues. Trimming removed 2 bases from V and 0 bases from J, with 17 bases in between. The data were produced by immunoSEQ multiplex PCR, yet TCRdb's version contains in-frame clones alone and is incomplete. The sample consists of around 62,000 clones, around 87% of them appearing once. Comment on this clone: Its specificity is not known.

The sequence came from an adult with an advanced solid tumor such as melanoma, head and neck, liver or kidney cancer. The sample in question was CD4+ or CD8+ T cells sorted from blood, obtained in a trial of the OX40 agonist ivuxolimab. V and J are TRBV6-1 and TRBJ2-7; TRBD2 is a possible D gene (6 bases). The chain's CDR3 is CASSEMGLPFPSYEQYF. The CDR3, as DNA: TGTGCCAGCAGTGAAATGGGACTCCCTTTTCCCTCCTACGAGCAGTACTTC.